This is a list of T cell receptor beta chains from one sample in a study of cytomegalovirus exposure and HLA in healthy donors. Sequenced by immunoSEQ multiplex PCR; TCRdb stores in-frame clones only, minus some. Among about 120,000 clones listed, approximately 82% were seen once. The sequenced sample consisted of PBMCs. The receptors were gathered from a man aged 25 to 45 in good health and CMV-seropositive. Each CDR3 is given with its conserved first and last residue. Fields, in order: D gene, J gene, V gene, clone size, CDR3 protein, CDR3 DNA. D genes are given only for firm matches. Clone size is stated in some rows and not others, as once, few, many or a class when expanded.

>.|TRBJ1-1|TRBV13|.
CASSLQGNTEAFF
TGTGCCAGCAGCTTACAGGGCAACACTGAAGCTTTCTTT
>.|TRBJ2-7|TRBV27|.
CASSLNAREQYF
TGTGCCAGCAGTTTAAATGCCAGGGAGCAGTACTTC
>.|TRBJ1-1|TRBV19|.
CASSMIWGVNTEAFF
TGTGCCAGTAGTATGATTTGGGGGGTCAACACTGAAGCTTTCTTT
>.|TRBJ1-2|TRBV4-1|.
CASSPRGEGGTGGYTF
TGCGCCAGCAGCCCAAGAGGAGAGGGAGGGACGGGTGGCTACACCTTC
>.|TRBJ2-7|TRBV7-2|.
CASSPRLTSSYEQYF
TGTGCCAGCAGCCCCCGACTTACCTCCTCCTACGAGCAGTACTTC
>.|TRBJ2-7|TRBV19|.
CASSLQQGQGPYEQYF
TGTGCCAGTAGTCTCCAACAGGGCCAGGGCCCCTACGAGCAGTACTTC
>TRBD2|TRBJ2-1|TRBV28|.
CASNGGGGYNEQFF
TGTGCCAGCAATGGGGGCGGGGGGTACAATGAGCAGTTCTTC
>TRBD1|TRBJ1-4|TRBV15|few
CATSVRDRVWEKLFF
TGTGCCACCAGCGTCCGGGACAGGGTATGGGAAAAACTGTTTTTT
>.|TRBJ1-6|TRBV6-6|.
CASSYPGEGSPLHF
TGTGCCAGCAGTTACCCAGGGGAGGGGTCACCCCTCCACTTT
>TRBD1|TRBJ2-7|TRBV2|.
CASTDRGNYEQYF
TGTGCCAGCACCGACAGGGGGAACTACGAGCAGTACTTC
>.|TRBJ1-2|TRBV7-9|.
CASSSIAGTPFSNYGYTF
TGTGCCAGCAGCTCTATAGCCGGGACACCGTTCTCTAACTATGGCTACACCTTC
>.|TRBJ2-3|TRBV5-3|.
CARSLVGGERPDTQYF
TGTGCCAGAAGCTTGGTAGGCGGGGAGAGGCCAGATACGCAGTATTTT
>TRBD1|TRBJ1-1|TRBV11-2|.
CASQGVKGGLRDTEAFF
TGTGCCAGCCAGGGGGTCAAAGGGGGCTTAAGGGACACTGAAGCTTTCTTT
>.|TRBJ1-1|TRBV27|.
CASSFAGGVGEAFF
TGTGCCAGCAGTTTTGCGGGGGGGGTGGGGGAAGCTTTCTTT
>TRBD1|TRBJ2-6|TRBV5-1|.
CASAGTGFSGANVLTF
TGCGCCAGCGCCGGGACAGGGTTCTCTGGGGCCAACGTCCTGACTTTC
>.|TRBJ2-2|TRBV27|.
CASSWRVTGELFF
TGTGCCAGCAGTTGGCGGGTCACCGGGGAGCTGTTTTTT
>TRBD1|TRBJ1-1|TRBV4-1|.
CASSQRQGSEAFF
TGCGCCAGCAGCCAAAGACAGGGCTCTGAAGCTTTCTTT
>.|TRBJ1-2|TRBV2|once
CASSYWARDNYGYTF
TGTGCCAGCAGCTATTGGGCAAGAGATAACTATGGCTACACCTTC
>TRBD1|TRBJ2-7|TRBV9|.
CASSTRDRGSVNEQYF
TGTGCCAGCAGCACCCGGGACAGGGGGTCAGTGAACGAGCAGTACTTC
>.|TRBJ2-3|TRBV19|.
CASSIWGERTDTQYF
TGTGCCAGTAGTATTTGGGGGGAGCGAACAGATACGCAGTATTTT
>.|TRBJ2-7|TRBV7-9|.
CASSLEQGSSYEQYF
TGTGCCAGCAGCTTGGAGCAGGGCAGCTCCTACGAGCAGTACTTC
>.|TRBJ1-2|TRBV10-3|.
CATTAGVGYTF
TGTGCCACGACGGCAGGGGTTGGCTACACCTTC
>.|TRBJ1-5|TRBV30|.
CAWSAAESQPQHF
TGTGCCTGGAGTGCCGCGGAGAGCCAGCCCCAGCATTTT
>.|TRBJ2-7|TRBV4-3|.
CASSHGMGGTYEQYF
TGCGCCAGCAGCCATGGAATGGGGGGAACCTACGAGCAGTACTTC
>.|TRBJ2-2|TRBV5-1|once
CASSLAGGELFF
TGCGCCAGCAGCTTGGCCGGCGGGGAGCTGTTTTTT
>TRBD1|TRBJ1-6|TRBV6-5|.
CASSLDRDNSPLHF
TGTGCCAGCAGCCTCGACAGGGACAATTCACCCCTCCACTTT
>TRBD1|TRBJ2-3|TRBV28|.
CASTPDRGGNTQYF
TGTGCCAGCACCCCGGACAGGGGGGGCAATACGCAGTATTTT